These T cell receptor beta chains were read from a single sample in a study of blood T cell repertoires in COVID-19. Profiling relied on immunoSEQ multiplex PCR, and the TCRdb table lists in-frame clones only, not all of them. This table has 85,000 to 95,000 clones, 80% to 90% appearing once. Material for sequencing was peripheral blood. The receptors originated from a woman of 80 years or more with acute or convalescent COVID-19. CDR3s include the opening cysteine and the closing phenylalanine or tryptophan. D genes are given only for firm matches. Size values are once, few and many counts, or a class for expanded clones, and some rows have none.

TGTGCCAGTACCAGGGCCCTAAGAACAGATACGCAGTATTTT,CASTRALRTDTQYF,NA,TRBV19,NA,TRBJ2-3
TGTGCCAGCAGTCCCCTTACCGGGGAGCTGTTTTTT,CASSPLTGELFF,NA,TRBV12-3/TRBV12-4,NA,TRBJ2-2
TGTGCCAGCAGCACCCGGGAGGGGTTGCCCCAGCATTTT,CASSTREGLPQHF,NA,TRBV7-8,NA,TRBJ1-5
TGTGCCAGTAGAAGGGGAGGTGGCGGGGGCCAAGAGACCCAGTACTTC,CASRRGGGGGQETQYF,NA,TRBV19,TRBD2,TRBJ2-5
TGTGCCAGTGGAGGGGAAGCTGGCAATCAGCCCCAGCATTTT,CASGGEAGNQPQHF,NA,TRBV19,NA,TRBJ1-5
TGTGCCAGCTCATTCCAGGGGAGTGGCGAGCAGTACTTC,CASSFQGSGEQYF,NA,TRBV18,NA,TRBJ2-7
TGTGCCTGGAGTGAGGGACTAGCGGGGGTCTACGAGCAGTACTTC,CAWSEGLAGVYEQYF,once,TRBV30,TRBD2,TRBJ2-7
TGCGCCAGCAGCCCACCTGCCACTAGCGGGAGGCTAGATACGCAGTATTTT,CASSPPATSGRLDTQYF,NA,TRBV5-1,TRBD2,TRBJ2-3
TGCGCCAGCAGCCACCGAACGGCAGGGAGGAATGAAAAACTGTTTTTT,CASSHRTAGRNEKLFF,NA,TRBV4-1,NA,TRBJ1-4
TGCGCCAGCAGCTTGGGTCGGCAGGTTTTCATGAACACTGAAGCTTTCTTT,CASSLGRQVFMNTEAFF,NA,TRBV5-1,NA,TRBJ1-1
TGTGCCAGCAGCCCTCAGAGGACTAGCGGCCATGGGCAGTTCTTC,CASSPQRTSGHGQFF,NA,TRBV5-4,TRBD2,TRBJ2-1
TGTGCCAGCAGCTTAGCCACGGGACAGGGAACTATACATTACGAGCAGTACTTC,CASSLATGQGTIHYEQYF,NA,TRBV7-8,TRBD1,TRBJ2-7
TGTGCCAGCTCACGCGGGGACAGGGTTACTGAAGCTTTCTTT,CASSRGDRVTEAFF,NA,TRBV18,TRBD1,TRBJ1-1
TGTGCCAGCAGACACAGGGATCTCACTGAAGCTTTCTTT,CASRHRDLTEAFF,NA,TRBV6-5,NA,TRBJ1-1
TGTGCCTGGAGTGTGGACCAGAGGGGGACTGAAGCTTTCTTT,CAWSVDQRGTEAFF,NA,TRBV30,NA,TRBJ1-1
TGTGCCAGCAGCTCCGGGGGTAGCAACTCTGGAAACACCATATATTTT,CASSSGGSNSGNTIYF,NA,TRBV7-9,NA,TRBJ1-3
TGTGCCAGCAGTTCCCCCGCTAGCGGGAGGGCCACTTGGAATGAGCAGTTCTTC,CASSSPASGRATWNEQFF,NA,TRBV28,TRBD2,TRBJ2-1
TGTGCCAGTAGTCCTGGCCGACAGGCATACACAGATACGCAGTATTTT,CASSPGRQAYTDTQYF,NA,TRBV19,NA,TRBJ2-3
TGTGCCAGTAGTATAGAGACCGGGACAGGAACGCCCCAGCATTTT,CASSIETGTGTPQHF,once,TRBV19,TRBD1,TRBJ1-5
TGTGCCAGCAGTTTACCCGGGACAGAAGTAATGAATGAGCAGTTCTTC,CASSLPGTEVMNEQFF,NA,TRBV6-2/TRBV6-3,TRBD1,TRBJ2-1
TGCAGCGTTGATCCAGGGAACACCGGGGAGCTGTTTTTT,CSVDPGNTGELFF,NA,TRBV29-1,NA,TRBJ2-2
TGTGCCAGCAGCCAGGGACAGAATAATTCACCCCTCCACTTT,CASSQGQNNSPLHF,NA,TRBV3-1/TRBV3-2,TRBD1,TRBJ1-6
TGCGCCAGCCCTTTTACAGGGCTGGACAATGAGCAGTTCTTC,CASPFTGLDNEQFF,once,TRBV23-1,NA,TRBJ2-1
TGTGCCAGTCTTCCGGGACTAGCGGGGGGGCTTAGAATAAATGAGCAGTTCTTC,CASLPGLAGGLRINEQFF,NA,TRBV7-2,TRBD2,TRBJ2-1
TGCAGCGTTCAAACAGGGGATAGCAATCAGCCCCAGCATTTT,CSVQTGDSNQPQHF,NA,TRBV29-1,TRBD1,TRBJ1-5
TGTGCCAGCAGTCGGATCCGGACTGCCAACTATGGCTACACCTTC,CASSRIRTANYGYTF,NA,TRBV6-5,NA,TRBJ1-2
TGTGCCAGCAGGCCTACAGGGGGCAACGAGCAGTACTTC,CASRPTGGNEQYF,few,TRBV12-3/TRBV12-4,TRBD1,TRBJ2-7
TGTGCCAGCAGCCAAGATAGAGTAGCGGGAGGGGGGTTCTTC,CASSQDRVAGGGFF,NA,TRBV3-1/TRBV3-2,TRBD2,TRBJ2-1
TGTGCCAGCTCGCCCCAAGGGGCTACTAGCACAGATACGCAGTATTTT,CASSPQGATSTDTQYF,NA,TRBV18,NA,TRBJ2-3
TGTGCCAGCAGCTCCGGGACTAGCGGAATTGGCACAGATACGCAGTATTTT,CASSSGTSGIGTDTQYF,NA,TRBV6-2/TRBV6-3,TRBD2,TRBJ2-3
TGTGCCAGTAGTACGACAGGGGGCAGCTATGGCTACACCTTC,CASSTTGGSYGYTF,NA,TRBV19,TRBD1,TRBJ1-2
TGTGCCAGCAGTACCCAGGGAGGAGAGACCCAGTACTTC,CASSTQGGETQYF,NA,TRBV7-2,NA,TRBJ2-5
TGTGCCAGCAGTTACACTAGCGGGAGCTCCTACAATGAGCAGTTCTTC,CASSYTSGSSYNEQFF,NA,TRBV6-5,TRBD2,TRBJ2-1
TGTGCCAGCAGCCAGCGGAACACTGAAGCTTTCTTT,CASSQRNTEAFF,NA,TRBV12-3/TRBV12-4,NA,TRBJ1-1
TGTGCCAGCAGCCAAGCCTTCACTGAAGCTTTCTTT,CASSQAFTEAFF,NA,TRBV7-2,NA,TRBJ1-1
TGTGCCAGTAGTTCAACAGGGGGCTACACAACTAATGAAAAACTGTTTTTT,CASSSTGGYTTNEKLFF,NA,TRBV19,TRBD1,TRBJ1-4
TGTGCCAGCAGCGCGACGGGACAGGGGGCCCAATCCTACGAGCAGTACTTC,CASSATGQGAQSYEQYF,NA,TRBV7-6,TRBD1,TRBJ2-7
TGTGCCAGCACTTTTAGAGGGGGTAACACTGAAGCTTTCTTT,CASTFRGGNTEAFF,NA,TRBV6-5,NA,TRBJ1-1
TGTGCCAGCAGTTCCGGGACATCGGTCTCTGGAAACACCATATATTTT,CASSSGTSVSGNTIYF,NA,TRBV6-5,NA,TRBJ1-3
TGTGCCAGCAGTGTGACACAATCTTATAGCAATCAGCCCCAGCATTTT,CASSVTQSYSNQPQHF,NA,TRBV6-1,NA,TRBJ1-5